The 14 T cell receptor beta chains below all came from one sample that was sequenced in a study of monozygotic twins with inflammatory bowel disease. TCRdb re-called the 5' RACE reads and shows each CDR3 protein once, DNA omitted. This sample's table has approximately 200,000 distinct CDR3 sequences. Sequenced material: blood. These receptors originate from a human donor with ulcerative colitis or Crohn's disease, or a healthy co-twin of an affected twin (not recorded which).

The V call is TRBV5-1, the J call TRBJ2-1. This CDR3 is built from 15 residues. Per germline, CDR1 SGHRS and CDR2 YFSETQ. The CDR3 here is CASSLGRERDNEQFF.

This chain uses TRBV12-3 or TRBV12-4 with TRBJ2-1; the D call from TCRdb, TRBD1, cannot be confirmed without DNA. There are 15 residues in the CDR3. The CDR3 loop reads CASSLNRGSYNEQFF.

This chain joins TRBV15 and TRBJ2-7; with no DNA, the TCRdb D assignment of TRBD1 cannot be verified. Per germline, CDR1 LNHNV and CDR2 YYDKDF (reference sequence). The CDR3 is 14 amino acids. CDR3: CATSRDRVTYEQYF. The full variable domain, its missing parts supplied by reference TRBV15 and TRBJ2-7, is DAMVIQNPRYQVTQFGKPVTLSCSQTLNHNVMYWYQQKSSQAPKLLFHYYDKDFNNEADTPDNFQSRRPNTSFCFLDIRSPGLGDTAMYLCATSRDRVTYEQYFGPGTRLTVT.

The rearrangement links TRBV5-1 to TRBJ2-1. This CDR3 region has 12 residues. Germline assignment: CDR1 SGHRS and CDR2 YFSETQ. The CDR3 sequence: CASTKAGNEQFF.

The chain uses TRBV5-1 and TRBJ2-1; TCRdb returns TRBD1, unconfirmable since there is no DNA. The CDR3 totals 16 residues. CDR1 and CDR2 from the germline V gene are SGHRS and YFSETQ. CDR3 protein: CASSGPGLRTNNEQFF.

The V and J genes are TRBV5-6 and TRBJ1-2; TCRdb proposes TRBD1, but this gene call is untestable without DNA. This CDR3 is built from 17 residues. The germline V gene encodes CDR1 SGHDT and CDR2 YYEEEE. The CDR3 region is CASSPDSDREDGYGYTF.

The chain carries TRBV27 and TRBJ2-6; no DNA is available, so the TRBD2 call from TCRdb remains unchecked. CDR1 is MNHEY and CDR2 is SMNVEV in the germline V gene (reference sequence). This CDR3 contains 16 residues. CDR3 sequence: CASFPRAGVGANVLTF.

The rearrangement joins TRBV5-1 to TRBJ2-1; TCRdb's D gene call, TRBD1, goes unchecked for lack of DNA. Germline lookup yields CDR1 SGHRS and CDR2 YFSETQ. The CDR3 is made up of 15 amino acids. The CDR3 region is CASSLAGGTGNEQFF.

The chain is built from TRBV7-2 and TRBJ1-1; TCRdb calls TRBD1, which cannot be checked without DNA. CDR1 SGHTA and CDR2 FQGNSA come from the germline V gene. CDR3 length equals 14 residues. The CDR3 sequence is CASRRTGKNTEAFF.

The V call is TRBV5-1, the J call TRBJ2-7; TCRdb gives TRBD2 as the D gene, but with no DNA this cannot be confirmed. The germline gives CDR1 SGHRS, CDR2 YFSETQ. This CDR3 has 15 residues. The chain's CDR3 is CASSFGSDMASEQYF.

Here the CDR3 reads CASSLLAGGQYNEQFF. This chain connects TRBV5-1 to TRBJ2-1; without DNA, the TCRdb call of TRBD2 cannot be checked. This CDR3 spans 16 amino acids. Germline CDR1 and CDR2: SGHRS and YFSETQ. The entire variable domain, with the rest obtained from reference TRBV5-1 and TRBJ2-1, is as follows: KAGVTQTPRYLIKTRGQQVTLSCSPISGHRSVSWYQQTPGQGLQFLFEYFSETQRNKGNFPGRFSGRQFSNSRSEMNVSTLELGDSALYLCASSLLAGGQYNEQFFGPGTRLTVL.

The chain carries TRBV27 and TRBJ2-3; TCRdb reports TRBD1, a call that lacks DNA to check it against. The CDR3 spans 15 residues. Germline V lookup: CDR1 MNHEY, CDR2 SMNVEV (reference sequence). The CDR3 here is CASSLLGGGRDTQYF.

The J gene is TRBJ2-5, the V gene TRBV27; the TCRdb D gene call, TRBD2, has no DNA to confirm it. Germline CDR1 and CDR2: MNHEY and SMNVEV (reference sequence). This CDR3 comprises 14 residues. CDR3 residues: CASSSGVTGETQYF.

The J gene is TRBJ2-1, the V gene TRBV5-1; the D call of TRBD2 rests on TCRdb alone, since no DNA is present to check it. This CDR3 contains 15 residues. Germline assignment: CDR1 SGHRS and CDR2 YFSETQ. CDR3 sequence reads: CASSSDGTSGYEQFF.